The 26 T cell receptor beta chains below were found in one sample sequenced in a study of T-cell reconstitution after alpha-beta-depleted transplantation in children. Using unique molecular identifiers, the investigators prepared the TCRbeta library. One entry per CDR3 protein, called by TCRdb with MiXCR from the PCR reads. The sample consists of 250,000 to 300,000 distinct CDR3 sequences, 9.5% to 10% of them appearing once. The material sequenced was PBMCs from the stem cell graft donor, taken from the stem cell graft. Receptors originate from a human donor who donated a stem cell graft to a child with SCID.

The chain carries TRBV5-6 and TRBJ2-4, with D uncertain. Germline V lookup: CDR1 SGHDT, CDR2 YYEEEE. The CDR3 length is 11 residues. V was trimmed by 3 bases and J by 7 bases, leaving 5 bases between them. The CDR3 loop reads CASSSLNIQYF. Here the CDR3 DNA reads TGTGCCAGCAGCTCGCTCAACATTCAGTACTTC. Drawing the rest from reference TRBV5-6 and TRBJ2-4, the complete variable domain is DAGVTQSPTHLIKTRGQQVTLRCSPKSGHDTVSWYQQALGQGPQFIFQYYEEEERQRGNFPDRFSGHQFPNYSSELNVNALLLGDSALYLCASSSLNIQYFGAGTRLSVL.

This clonotype was recorded a few times. The V gene is TRBV25-1, the J gene TRBJ2-1; D may match TRBD1 or TRBD2 (5 bases each). The CDR3 covers 16 residues. Germline V lookup: CDR1 MGHDK, CDR2 SYGVNS. V was trimmed by 8 bases and J by 6 bases, leaving 23 bases between them. CDR3 residues: CASGPHREGVFNEQFF. The CDR3 DNA reads TGTGCCAGCGGACCCCATCGGGAAGGGGTGTTCAATGAGCAGTTCTTC.

This clonotype was detected only a few times. The rearrangement uses TRBV20-1 and TRBJ2-1; 9 bases map to TRBD1. The germline V gene encodes CDR1 DFQATT and CDR2 SNEGSKA (reference sequence). The ends lost 4 bases at V and 8 bases at J; junction bases unmatched: 9. The CDR3 is made up of 14 amino acids. CDR3 DNA sequence: TGCAGTGCTACCCAGACAGGGGGGGAGGATGAGCAGTTCTTC. The encoded protein is CSATQTGGEDEQFF.

The rearrangement joins TRBV5-1 to TRBJ2-1; 11 bases line up with TRBD2. V shed 4 bases, J shed 14 bases, and the junction held 14 bases outside the gene matches. There are 15 residues in the CDR3. From germline, CDR1 is SGHRS and CDR2 YFSETQ. CDR3 sequence (DNA): TGCGCCAGCAGCCCGGAACTAGCGGGGGATCCCGGGGAGTTCTTC. It codes for CASSPELAGDPGEFF.

This clonotype has at least ten counts. V and J are TRBV5-1 and TRBJ2-3; 9 positions match TRBD2. The CDR3 is 17 amino acids. V lost 2 bases and J lost 0; bases outside the gene matches: 7. In germline, CDR1 is SGHRS, CDR2 YFSETQ. CDR3 protein: CASSFQSSGMSTDTQYF. The CDR3, as DNA: TGCGCCAGCAGCTTTCAGTCTAGCGGGATGAGCACAGATACGCAGTATTTT.

The J gene is TRBJ2-7, the V gene TRBV2, with no clear D. V dropped 2 bases and J dropped 4 bases, with 9 bases sitting between them. The CDR3 runs 13 residues. The V gene's germline CDR1 is SNHLY and CDR2 FYNNEI. Here the CDR3 DNA reads TGTGCCAGCAGTGAAATGGGCCCATACGAGCAGTACTTC. This gives the protein CASSEMGPYEQYF.

In this sample, this clonotype turned up a few times. V usage is TRBV7-3 and J usage is TRBJ1-6; D not resolved. The CDR3 totals 13 residues. Trimming shortened V by 5 bases and J by 8 bases, and 10 bases separated the two germline ends. The germline gives CDR1 SGHTA, CDR2 FQGTGA. The CDR3 region has the DNA TGTGCCAGCAGCCTTAACACCGATTCACCCCTCCACTTT. Translation gives CASSLNTDSPLHF.

This clonotype was detected only a few times. V gene TRBV6-2 or TRBV6-3 combines with J gene TRBJ2-1, with 10 bases identical to TRBD1. The V and J ends lost 6 bases and 3 bases, in that order; junction bases with no gene match: 5. The CDR3 covers 15 residues. Germline V gene sequence: CDR1 MNHEY, CDR2 SVGEGT. CDR3 coding DNA: TGTGCCAGCAGACGACAGGGGGCAAGCTACAATGAGCAGTTCTTC. This codes for CASRRQGASYNEQFF.

This chain links TRBV7-7 with TRBJ2-5; 9 bases are shared with TRBD1. With V trimmed by 5 bases and J by 4 bases, 2 bases remained unmatched. There are 13 residues in the CDR3. CDR1 is SSHAT and CDR2 is FNYEAQ in the germline V gene (reference sequence). This CDR3 reads CASSKDRGETQYF. The CDR3 DNA reads as TGTGCCAGCAGCAAGGACAGGGGAGAGACCCAGTACTTC. Filled out from reference TRBV7-7 and TRBJ2-5, the complete variable domain reads GAGVSQSPRYKVTKRGQDVTLRCDPISSHATLYWYQQALGQGPEFLTYFNYEAQPDKSGLPSDRFSAERPEGSISTLTIQRTEQRDSAMYRCASSKDRGETQYFGPGTRLLVL.

This clonotype has just a few counts. The chain carries TRBV5-4 and TRBJ2-7; a weak D match, TRBD2 (6 bases). Deletions cut 0 bases from V and 6 bases from J, with 19 bases between. The V gene's germline CDR1 is SGHNT and CDR2 YYREEE (reference sequence). The CDR3 loop spans 16 amino acids. CDR3 amino acids: CASSLGGLAGTGEQYF. The CDR3 nucleotides read TGTGCCAGCAGCTTGGGGGGACTTGCGGGGACTGGCGAGCAGTACTTC.

In this sample, this clonotype turned up many times. CDR3 bases: TGTGCCAGCACCTCCGGGGGAGCTGGAAACACCATATATTTT. The encoded protein is CASTSGGAGNTIYF. The V and J genes are TRBV12-3 or TRBV12-4 and TRBJ1-3; D perhaps matches TRBD1 (5 bases). Trimming left V 7 bases short and J 2 bases short, with 12 bases between. The CDR3 loop spans 14 amino acids.

This sequence joins TRBV18 and TRBJ2-3; TRBD1 agrees at 12 bases. The V gene end was trimmed by 3 bases and the J gene end by 0 bases; junction bases not matched to a gene: 10. The CDR3 runs to 19 residues. CDR1 is KGHSH, CDR2 LQKENI, per germline. The DNA for the CDR3 is TGTGCCAGCTCACCCACGCGGGACAGGGGGCGTGGAAGCACAGATACGCAGTATTTT. Translated: CASSPTRDRGRGSTDTQYF.

This clonotype has just a few counts. The chain is built from TRBV12-5 and TRBJ2-4; D perhaps matches TRBD2 (6 bases). This CDR3 contains 19 residues. V lost 4 bases, J lost 1 base, and 23 bases lay in between. Germline CDR1 LGHNT, CDR2 FRNRAP. In DNA form, the CDR3 reads TGTGCTAGTGGTTCATCTTCTGAGTTAGCGGACTCCGCCAAAAACATTCAGTACTTC. Protein: CASGSSSELADSAKNIQYF.

The table lists this clonotype with many counts. The chain is built from TRBV6-5 and TRBJ1-1; D call uncertain. The V gene lost 1 base and the J gene lost 5 bases, with 11 bases spanning the gap. Germline lookup yields CDR1 MNHEY and CDR2 SVGAGI. The CDR3 has 14 amino acids. CDR3 DNA sequence: TGTGCCAGCAGTTACTTCTGGGGTCCGACTGAAGCTTTCTTT. This translates into CASSYFWGPTEAFF.

In this sample, this clonotype turned up a few times. The chain combines TRBV5-6 with TRBJ2-2; D gene ambiguous. V was shortened by 0 bases and J by 2 bases, with 14 bases between the two germline ends. The CDR3 is made up of 17 amino acids. CDR1 and CDR2 (germline): SGHDT, YYEEEE. In nucleotides, the CDR3 is TGTGCCAGCAGCTTGGTGTGGTCCACTATCAACACCGGGGAGCTGTTTTTT. Residues: CASSLVWSTINTGELFF.

At least ten counts were recorded for this clonotype. This rearrangement joins TRBV20-1 to TRBJ1-1; possibly TRBD1 for D (5 bases). The CDR3 covers 14 residues. With 0 bases removed from V and 3 bases from J, the gap between germline ends came to 11 bases. Germline V gene sequence: CDR1 DFQATT, CDR2 SNEGSKA (reference sequence). The CDR3 bases are TGCAGTGCTAGAGATTGGCAGGGTTACACTGAAGCTTTCTTT. It is translated as CSARDWQGYTEAFF.

This clonotype has ten or more counts. The chain joins TRBV29-1 to TRBJ1-1; D is unclear. CDR1 and CDR2 (germline): SQVTM, ANQGSEA. Trimming removed 0 bases from V and 7 bases from J, with 9 bases in between. The CDR3 is made up of 12 amino acids. In DNA, the CDR3 is TGCAGCGTTGAAGATCGGTCAGGTGAAGCTTTCTTT. Translating it yields CSVEDRSGEAFF.

On this clonotype itself: An end of the junction does not agree with germline; a read error may underlie this. The chain is built from TRBV5-6 and TRBJ2-1; D is perhaps TRBD1 or TRBD2 (5 bases each). Germline V lookup: CDR1 SGHDT, CDR2 YYEEEE. The CDR3 contains 14 residues. CDR3 protein: CARGPGLSYYEQFF. The CDR3 nucleotides are TGTGCCAGGGGCCCGGGGCTCTCCTACTATGAGCAGTTCTTC.

This clonotype showed up just a few times. This rearrangement joins TRBV24-1 to TRBJ1-4; D gene uncertain. The V gene lost 5 bases and the J gene lost 3 bases, with 6 bases spanning the gap. CDR1 is KGHDR, CDR2 SFDVKD, per germline. This CDR3 is built from 13 residues. The CDR3 protein is CATSVEANEKLFF. CDR3 in DNA: TGTGCCACCAGTGTCGAAGCTAATGAAAAACTGTTTTTT.

This clonotype occurred a few times. The gene calls are TRBV4-2 and TRBJ1-1, with 9 bases lining up with TRBD1. The J segment lost 8 bases and the V segment lost 1 base, leaving 2 bases of the junction unmatched. Germline V CDR1 and CDR2: LGHNA, YNFKEQ. This CDR3 has 13 amino acids. Written as DNA, the CDR3 is TGTGCCAGCAGCCAAGGTGGGACAGGGGAAGCTTTCTTT. Translation: CASSQGGTGEAFF.

V usage is TRBV20-1 and J usage is TRBJ2-3; D gene uncertain. The V gene lost 3 bases and the J gene lost 2 bases, with 12 bases spanning the gap. The CDR3 runs 14 residues. CDR1 is DFQATT, CDR2 SNEGSKA, per germline (reference sequence). The CDR3 sequence: CSASSRAPTDTQYF. The CDR3 DNA follows: TGCAGTGCTAGTAGTAGGGCCCCCACAGATACGCAGTATTTT.

The chain couples TRBV20-1 to TRBJ1-4; TRBD1 might be the D (5 bases). From germline, CDR1 is DFQATT and CDR2 SNEGSKA (reference sequence). Trimming took 7 bases from V and 5 from J, leaving 14 bases between them. The CDR3 is 13 amino acids. The DNA for the CDR3 is TGCAGTGTTGACACGGGGCAAAATGAAAAACTGTTTTTT. Translating it yields CSVDTGQNEKLFF.

The V gene is TRBV27, the J gene TRBJ2-1, with 7 bases fitting TRBD2. V was clipped by 5 bases and J by 3 bases; unmatched bases: 7. Germline CDR1 reads MNHEY; CDR2 reads SMNVEV (reference sequence). CDR3 length: 15 amino acids. The CDR3 nucleotides read TGTGCCAGCAGTCCACGGGGGGTCATCTACAATGAGCAGTTCTTC. It translates to CASSPRGVIYNEQFF.

This clonotype was recorded many times. The rearrangement joins TRBV20-1 to TRBJ2-6; D remains unclear. Trimming left V 3 bases short and J 2 bases short, with 14 bases between. The CDR3 spans 16 residues. Germline loops: CDR1 DFQATT, CDR2 SNEGSKA (reference sequence). CDR3 loop: CSASRGSFAGANVLTF. CDR3 bases: TGCAGTGCTAGCCGCGGTTCCTTCGCTGGGGCCAACGTCCTGACTTTC.

This clonotype was recorded at least ten times. The chain employs TRBV6-5 and TRBJ2-1; D not certain. V was shortened by 0 bases and J by 10 bases, with 10 bases between the two germline ends. CDR3 size: 13 residues. The germline gives CDR1 MNHEY, CDR2 SVGAGI. CDR3 sequence (DNA): TGTGCCAGCAGTTACTCGATTATTAGAGAGCAGTTCTTC. It yields the protein CASSYSIIREQFF.

This clonotype was found a few times. The chain is built from TRBV5-1 and TRBJ2-1; TRBD2 agrees at 10 bases. CDR1 and CDR2 from the germline V gene are SGHRS and YFSETQ. The CDR3 contains 16 residues. J was trimmed by 4 bases and V by 2 bases; bases with no gene match: 6. The CDR3 DNA is TGCGCCAGCAGCTTAATGACTAGCGGGCCTTACAATGAGCAGTTCTTC. This gives the protein CASSLMTSGPYNEQFF.